Below, one TCR beta chain is given with its context. The target antigen is unknown. The sample belongs to a study of cytomegalovirus exposure and HLA in healthy donors. At the level of the study: From 190 million or so T cells, an earlier analysis saw 90 million to 130 million unique TCR beta sequences. HLA-typed donors were the source of approximately 80 million unique TCRs held in an early data release.

General study results and limits: A later analysis linked a missense variant in DCLRE1C to the trimming of TCR beta V and J genes.

PCR employed 60 Vbeta and 13 Jbeta primers. Libraries were prepared by immunoSEQ multiplex PCR; TCRdb keeps only in-frame clonotypes and omits some of them. The sample records about 96,000 clones, around 79% being singletons. The CDR3 is made up of 16 amino acids. Germline CDR1 SEHNR, CDR2 FQNEAQ (reference sequence). Trimming removed 1 base from V and 4 bases from J, with 16 bases in between. This sequence originates from an older woman in good health and CMV-seropositive. Sequenced: PBMCs. This chain connects TRBV7-9 to TRBJ1-2; D call uncertain. The CDR3 DNA follows: TGTGCCAGCAGCTTAGGAGGGTCAAATCGCCTCTATGGCTACACCTTC. Protein: CASSLGGSNRLYGYTF.